One and the same sample provided the 24 T cell receptor beta chains below, sequenced in a study of tumor-infiltrating lymphocytes in localized non-small cell lung cancer. The protocol was immunoSEQ multiplex PCR, while the TCRdb copy is restricted to in-frame clones and leaves out a portion. This table has some 30,000 clones, approximately 85% appearing once. The material sequenced was lung tumor tissue. Receptors originate from a human donor with non-small cell lung cancer.

The chain uses TRBV14 and TRBJ1-1; TRBD1 is a possible D gene (6 bases). Trimming pared 0 bases from V and 2 bases from J, leaving 10 bases between. The germline V gene has CDR1 SGHDN and CDR2 FVKESK. This CDR3 contains 15 residues. The CDR3 here is CASSQDSRGNTEAFF. DNA of the CDR3: TGTGCCAGCAGCCAAGATTCCAGGGGCAACACTGAAGCTTTCTTT. The variable domain in full, with the rest retrieved from reference TRBV14 and TRBJ1-1, is EAGVTQFPSHSVIEKGQTVTLRCDPISGHDNLYWYRRVMGKEIKFLLHFVKESKQDESGMPNNRFLAERTGGTYSTLKVQPAELEDSGVYFCASSQDSRGNTEAFFGQGTRLTVV.

This chain links TRBV7-2 with TRBJ1-4, with D uncertain. V lost 0 bases and J lost 7, with 6 bases in between. The CDR3 contains 13 residues. CDR1 is SGHTA, CDR2 FQGNSA, per germline. CDR3 coding DNA: TGTGCCAGCAGCTTAGCCCGCGGTGAAAAACTGTTTTTT. Its protein product is CASSLARGEKLFF.

The rearrangement uses TRBV9 and TRBJ2-1; 14 nucleotides match TRBD2. This CDR3 is built from 12 residues. Germline trimming cut 6 bases from V and 15 bases from J; bases unmatched to any gene: 5. Germline CDR1 SGDLS, CDR2 YYNGEE. The CDR3 DNA sequence: TGTGCCAGCACCAGGACTAGCGGGGGGCTGTTCTTC. This translates into CASTRTSGGLFF.

The V call is TRBV19, the J call TRBJ1-5; a weak D match, TRBD1 (5 bases). Between the trimmed V and J ends, which lost 5 bases and 9 bases, there was a span of 11 bases. The V gene's germline CDR1 is LNHDA and CDR2 SQIVND (reference sequence). The CDR3 sequence is 12 residues long. The CDR3, as DNA: TGTGCCAGTAGTTCAAGTAGGGGGCCCCAGCATTTT. Translation: CASSSSRGPQHF.

The rearrangement links TRBV5-1 to TRBJ2-2; no clear D gene. The CDR3 is made up of 13 amino acids. Germline values: CDR1 SGHRS, CDR2 YFSETQ. Trimming took 0 bases from V and 7 from J, leaving 7 bases between them. CDR3 in amino acids: CASSLEGSGELFF. CDR3 sequence (DNA): TGCGCCAGCAGCTTGGAGGGCAGCGGGGAGCTGTTTTTT.

V usage is TRBV4-1 and J usage is TRBJ1-2, with TRBD1 matching over 8 bases. Germline loops: CDR1 MGHRA, CDR2 YSYEKL. Trimming removed 5 bases from V and 5 bases from J; junction bases left unmatched: 7. The CDR3 length is 14 residues. CDR3 amino acids: CASSGDRGPYGYTF. CDR3 nucleotide sequence: TGCGCCAGCAGCGGCGACAGGGGCCCGTATGGCTACACCTTC.

The chain recombines TRBV5-4 with TRBJ2-5, with 14 nucleotides matching TRBD2. V lost 4 bases, J lost 3 bases, and 5 bases stayed unmatched. The CDR3 length is 16 residues. CDR1 is SGHNT and CDR2 is YYREEE in the germline V gene (reference sequence). DNA for the CDR3: TGTGCCAGCAGCCGGCGGACTAGCGGGGGGAAAGAGACCCAGTACTTC. Residues: CASSRRTSGGKETQYF. The variable domain in full, with the rest retrieved from reference TRBV5-4 and TRBJ2-5, is ETGVTQSPTHLIKTRGQQVTLRCSSQSGHNTVSWYQQALGQGPQFIFQYYREEENGRGNFPPRFSGLQFPNYSSELNVNALELDDSALYLCASSRRTSGGKETQYFGPGTRLLVL.

The rearrangement uses TRBV28 and TRBJ1-1; D is unresolved. Trimming took off 5 bases at V and 8 bases at J, with 9 bases between the two ends. CDR1 MDHEN and CDR2 SYDVKM come from the germline V gene. This CDR3 region has 11 residues. CDR3 nucleotides: TGTGCCAGCAGTATCCTGGAAGAAGCTTTCTTT. Amino acids: CASSILEEAFF.

The rearrangement links TRBV19 to TRBJ2-7, with 9 nucleotides matching TRBD2. Germline V CDR1 and CDR2: LNHDA, SQIVND (reference sequence). This CDR3 has 15 residues. J was trimmed by 2 bases and V by 4 bases; bases with no gene match: 6. The CDR3 spells CASSRTSVQTYEQYF. The CDR3 DNA reads as TGTGCCAGTAGTAGGACTAGCGTCCAAACCTACGAGCAGTACTTC. Using reference TRBV19 and TRBJ2-7 for the parts outside the CDR3, the full variable domain is DGGITQSPKYLFRKEGQNVTLSCEQNLNHDAMYWYRQDPGQGLRLIYYSQIVNDFQKGDIAEGYSVSREKKESFPLTVTSAQKNPTAFYLCASSRTSVQTYEQYFGPGTRLTVT.

The sample holds one count of this clone. This chain connects TRBV6-1 to TRBJ1-5; TRBD1 aligns across 7 bases. Per the germline V gene, CDR1 is MNHNS and CDR2 is SASEGT. The V gene end was trimmed by 4 bases and the J gene end by 0 bases; junction bases not matched to a gene: 12. CDR3 size: 18 residues. CDR3 region: CASSAGTATMYSNQPQHF. DNA of the CDR3: TGTGCCAGCAGTGCCGGGACAGCGACAATGTATAGCAATCAGCCCCAGCATTTT.

This clone is a singleton in its sample. The chain combines TRBV10-3 with TRBJ2-1, with D possibly matching TRBD2 (6 bases). Germline values: CDR1 ENHRY, CDR2 SYGVKD. The V end lost 4 bases, the J end lost 3 bases, and 13 bases lay between the germline ends. The CDR3 runs to 15 residues. The CDR3, as DNA: TGTGCCATCAGTGGGGGGGTACTCGGCTACAATGAGCAGTTCTTC. Protein sequence: CAISGGVLGYNEQFF.

The rearrangement joins TRBV20-1 to TRBJ2-3; D unresolved. Germline CDR1 is DFQATT and CDR2 is SNEGSKA (reference sequence). V was cut by 5 bases and J by 3 bases, with 6 bases left in between. CDR3 length: 11 amino acids. The DNA for the CDR3 is TGCAGTGCTCTTACGACAGATACGCAGTATTTT. It translates to CSALTTDTQYF.

V is TRBV4-3 and J is TRBJ2-7; D perhaps matches TRBD2 (5 bases). CDR1 and CDR2 (germline): LGHNA, YSLEER. V was clipped by 0 bases and J by 2 bases, with 17 bases between them. The CDR3 runs to 17 residues. Here the CDR3 DNA reads TGCGCCAGCAGCCAAGAGGAGAGTAGACTATACCCCTACGAGCAGTACTTC. This encodes CASSQEESRLYPYEQYF.

The chain carries TRBV6-6 and TRBJ1-1, with D perhaps matching TRBD1 (6 bases). The CDR3 has 12 residues. CDR1 is MNHNY, CDR2 SVGAGI, per germline (reference sequence). CDR3 in DNA: TGTGCAATAGGACAGTTGAACACTGAAGCTTTCTTT. As protein: CAIGQLNTEAFF.

V usage is TRBV12-5 and J usage is TRBJ2-7; weak D call: TRBD1 (5 bases). Germline V gives CDR1 LGHNT, CDR2 FRNRAP. With 9 bases removed from V and 0 bases from J, the gap between germline ends came to 12 bases. This CDR3 comprises 13 residues. The CDR3 sequence is CASSTESSYEQYF. The DNA of the CDR3 is TGTGCTAGCTCGACAGAGAGCTCCTACGAGCAGTACTTC.

This rearrangement joins TRBV7-2 to TRBJ2-5, with D perhaps TRBD1 (6 bases). Germline CDR1 reads SGHTA; CDR2 reads FQGNSA. This CDR3 is built from 15 residues. V was clipped by 1 base and J by 5 bases, with 14 bases between them. CDR3 in amino acids: CASSLGGRTGETQYF. Here the CDR3 DNA reads TGTGCCAGCAGCTTAGGGGGGCGGACTGGGGAGACCCAGTACTTC.

This clone was seen more than once but under ten times. This sequence joins TRBV4-1 and TRBJ2-6; no definite D call. The V end was cut by 2 bases, the J end by 0 bases, with 5 bases between. Germline CDR1 and CDR2: MGHRA and YSYEKL. This CDR3 is 15 amino acids long. The CDR3 DNA is TGCGCCAGCAGCCAACAGTTCTCTGGGGCCAACGTCCTGACTTTC. It is translated as CASSQQFSGANVLTF.

This chain links TRBV7-2 with TRBJ2-6; 15 bases are shared with TRBD2. Germline trimming cut 3 bases from V and 4 bases from J; bases unmatched to any gene: 4. The germline V gene has CDR1 SGHTA and CDR2 FQGNSA. This CDR3 comprises 18 residues. The CDR3 sequence: CASSLGLAGGAGANVLTF. Here the CDR3 DNA reads TGTGCCAGCAGCTTGGGACTAGCGGGGGGCGCGGGGGCCAACGTCCTGACTTTC.

The rearrangement links TRBV5-1 to TRBJ1-1; D is ambiguous. Germline CDR1 SGHRS, CDR2 YFSETQ. Trimming left V 0 bases short and J 0 bases short, with 9 bases between. CDR3 length: 15 residues. CDR3 region: CASSLGATVNTEAFF. In DNA, the CDR3 is TGCGCCAGCAGCTTGGGGGCCACAGTGAACACTGAAGCTTTCTTT.

The V gene is TRBV7-2, the J gene TRBJ2-5; D is ambiguous. Trimming removed 8 bases from V and 4 bases from J, with 11 bases in between. The CDR3 is 12 amino acids. Germline-derived CDR1 and CDR2 are SGHTA and FQGNSA. The CDR3 here is CASARGRETQYF. The CDR3 DNA reads TGTGCCAGCGCCCGAGGCCGAGAGACCCAGTACTTC.

The chain recombines TRBV27 with TRBJ1-1; possibly TRBD1 for D (5 bases). V lost 8 bases and J lost 4, with 14 bases in between. The CDR3 covers 13 residues. Germline assignment: CDR1 MNHEY and CDR2 SMNVEV (reference sequence). In nucleotides, the CDR3 is TGTGCCAGCGTCGGGGGTATGGGCACTGAAGCTTTCTTT. Translation: CASVGGMGTEAFF.

This clone was found a few times. The J gene is TRBJ1-1, the V gene TRBV19; D is ambiguous. The CDR3 runs to 13 residues. V was shortened by 5 bases and J by 3 bases, with 10 bases between the two germline ends. Looked up from germline, CDR1 is LNHDA and CDR2 is SQIVND (reference sequence). CDR3 nucleotide sequence: TGTGCCAGTAGTCCCAGGCAATACACTGAAGCTTTCTTT. Protein product: CASSPRQYTEAFF. Variable domain in full (rest from reference TRBV19 and TRBJ1-1): DGGITQSPKYLFRKEGQNVTLSCEQNLNHDAMYWYRQDPGQGLRLIYYSQIVNDFQKGDIAEGYSVSREKKESFPLTVTSAQKNPTAFYLCASSPRQYTEAFFGQGTRLTVV.

The V and J genes are TRBV30 and TRBJ2-6; D gene uncertain. Germline loops: CDR1 GTSNPN, CDR2 SVGIG (reference sequence). The CDR3 loop spans 14 amino acids. V lost 2 bases to trimming and J lost 4 bases, with 9 bases between them. CDR3 in DNA: TGTGCCTGGAGTCTGGGCGCCGGGGCCAACGTCCTGACTTTC. It is translated as CAWSLGAGANVLTF.

J is TRBJ1-5 and V is TRBV19, with 7 bases aligning to TRBD1. The CDR3 is 14 amino acids. Germline values: CDR1 LNHDA, CDR2 SQIVND (reference sequence). J lost 2 bases, V lost 6 bases, and 4 bases had no gene match. CDR3 nucleotide sequence: TGTGCCAGTAGCTCCACAGGGGGCAATCAGCCCCAGCATTTT. It is translated as CASSSTGGNQPQHF. The full variable domain, completed using reference TRBV19 and TRBJ1-5, is DGGITQSPKYLFRKEGQNVTLSCEQNLNHDAMYWYRQDPGQGLRLIYYSQIVNDFQKGDIAEGYSVSREKKESFPLTVTSAQKNPTAFYLCASSSTGGNQPQHFGDGTRLSIL.